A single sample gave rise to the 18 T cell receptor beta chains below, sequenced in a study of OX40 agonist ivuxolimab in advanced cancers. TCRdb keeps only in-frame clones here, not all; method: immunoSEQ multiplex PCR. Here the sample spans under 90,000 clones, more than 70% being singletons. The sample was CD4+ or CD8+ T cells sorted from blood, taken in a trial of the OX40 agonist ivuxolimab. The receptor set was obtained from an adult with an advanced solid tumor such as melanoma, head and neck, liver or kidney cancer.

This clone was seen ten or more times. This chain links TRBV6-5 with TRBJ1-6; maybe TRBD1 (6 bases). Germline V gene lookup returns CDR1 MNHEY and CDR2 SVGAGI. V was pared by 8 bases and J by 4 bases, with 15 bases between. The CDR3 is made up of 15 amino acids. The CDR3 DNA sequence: TGTGCCAGCGGGGGGCGGGCCGGGTATAATTCACCCCTCCACTTT. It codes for CASGGRAGYNSPLHF.

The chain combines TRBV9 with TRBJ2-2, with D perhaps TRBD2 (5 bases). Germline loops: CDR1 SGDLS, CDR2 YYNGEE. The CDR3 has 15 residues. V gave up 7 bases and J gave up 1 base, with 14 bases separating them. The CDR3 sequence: CASSLGSKNTGELFF. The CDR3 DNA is TGTGCCAGCTCCCTAGGGAGCAAGAACACCGGGGAGCTGTTTTTT.

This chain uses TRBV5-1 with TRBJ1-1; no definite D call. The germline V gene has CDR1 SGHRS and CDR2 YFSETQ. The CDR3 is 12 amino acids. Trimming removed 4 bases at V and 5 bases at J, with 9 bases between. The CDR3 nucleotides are TGCGCCAGCAGCGTAGCAAATACTGAAGCTTTCTTT. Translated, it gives CASSVANTEAFF.

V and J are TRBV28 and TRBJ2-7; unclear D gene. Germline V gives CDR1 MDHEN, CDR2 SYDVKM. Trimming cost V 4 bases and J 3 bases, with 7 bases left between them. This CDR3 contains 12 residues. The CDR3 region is CASSSQYYEQYV. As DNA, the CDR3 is TGTGCCAGCAGTTCTCAATACTACGAGCAGTACGTC.

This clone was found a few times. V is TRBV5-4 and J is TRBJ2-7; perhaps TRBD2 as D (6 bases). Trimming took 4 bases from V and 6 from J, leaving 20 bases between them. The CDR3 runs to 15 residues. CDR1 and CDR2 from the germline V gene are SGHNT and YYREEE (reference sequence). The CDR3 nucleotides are TGTGCCAGCAGCCCCGCCCGCGGGGCCCCAGGCGAGCAGTACTTC. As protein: CASSPARGAPGEQYF.

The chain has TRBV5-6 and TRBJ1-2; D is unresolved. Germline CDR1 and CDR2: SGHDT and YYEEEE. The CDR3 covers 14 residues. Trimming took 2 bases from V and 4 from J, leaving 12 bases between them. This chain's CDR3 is CASSLRGLGYGYTF. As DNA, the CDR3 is TGTGCCAGCAGCTTAAGAGGACTCGGCTATGGCTACACCTTC. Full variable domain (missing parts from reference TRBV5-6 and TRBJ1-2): DAGVTQSPTHLIKTRGQQVTLRCSPKSGHDTVSWYQQALGQGPQFIFQYYEEEERQRGNFPDRFSGHQFPNYSSELNVNALLLGDSALYLCASSLRGLGYGYTFGSGTRLTVV.

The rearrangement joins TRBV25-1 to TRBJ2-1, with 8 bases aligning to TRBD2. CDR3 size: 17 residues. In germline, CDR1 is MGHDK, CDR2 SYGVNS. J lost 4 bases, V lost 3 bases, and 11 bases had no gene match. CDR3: CASSEAPRTSIYNEQFF. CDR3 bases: TGTGCCAGCAGTGAGGCCCCTCGGACTAGCATTTACAATGAGCAGTTCTTC. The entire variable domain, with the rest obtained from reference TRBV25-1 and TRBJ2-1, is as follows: EADIYQTPRYLVIGTGKKITLECSQTMGHDKMYWYQQDPGMELHLIHYSYGVNSTEKGDLSSESTVSRIRTEHFPLTLESARPSHTSQYLCASSEAPRTSIYNEQFFGPGTRLTVL.

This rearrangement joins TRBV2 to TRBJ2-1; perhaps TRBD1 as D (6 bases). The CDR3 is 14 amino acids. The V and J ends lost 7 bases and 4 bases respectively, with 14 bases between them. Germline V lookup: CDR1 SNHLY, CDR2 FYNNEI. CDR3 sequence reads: CASTVDSLYNEQFF. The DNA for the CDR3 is TGTGCCAGCACCGTGGACAGCCTTTACAATGAGCAGTTCTTC.

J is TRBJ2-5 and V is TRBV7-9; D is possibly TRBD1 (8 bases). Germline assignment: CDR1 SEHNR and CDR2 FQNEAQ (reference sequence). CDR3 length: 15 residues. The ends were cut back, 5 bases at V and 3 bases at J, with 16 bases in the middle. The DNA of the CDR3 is TGTGCCAGCAGCCAGGGGGCGGGGGTTAAAGAGACCCAGTACTTC. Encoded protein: CASSQGAGVKETQYF.

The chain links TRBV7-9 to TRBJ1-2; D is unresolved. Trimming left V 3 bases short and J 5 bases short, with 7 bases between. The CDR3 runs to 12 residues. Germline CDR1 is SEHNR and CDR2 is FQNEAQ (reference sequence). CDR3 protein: CASSFERYGYTF. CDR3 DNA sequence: TGTGCCAGCAGCTTTGAGAGATATGGCTACACCTTC.

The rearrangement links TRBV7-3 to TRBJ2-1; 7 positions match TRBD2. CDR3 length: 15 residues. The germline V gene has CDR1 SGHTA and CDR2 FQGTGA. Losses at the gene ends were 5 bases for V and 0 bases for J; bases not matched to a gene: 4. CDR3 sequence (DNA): TGTGCCAGCAGCCCTGGCGGGGGCTCCTACAATGAGCAGTTCTTC. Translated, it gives CASSPGGGSYNEQFF.

The CDR3, as DNA: TGTGCCAGCAGCTCCCCGGGGGAGCAGTACTTC. Residues: CASSSPGEQYF. The V call is TRBV7-9, the J call TRBJ2-7, with D tentatively TRBD2 (5 bases). The V gene lost 4 bases and the J gene lost 7 bases, with 8 bases spanning the gap. Germline V gives CDR1 SEHNR, CDR2 FQNEAQ (reference sequence). The CDR3 is 11 amino acids.

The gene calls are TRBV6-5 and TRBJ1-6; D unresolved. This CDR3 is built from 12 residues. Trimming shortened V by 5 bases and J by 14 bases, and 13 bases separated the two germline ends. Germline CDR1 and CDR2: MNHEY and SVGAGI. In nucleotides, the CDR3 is TGTGCCAGCAGTCCCTCGGGGTGGGCCCTCCACTTT. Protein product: CASSPSGWALHF.

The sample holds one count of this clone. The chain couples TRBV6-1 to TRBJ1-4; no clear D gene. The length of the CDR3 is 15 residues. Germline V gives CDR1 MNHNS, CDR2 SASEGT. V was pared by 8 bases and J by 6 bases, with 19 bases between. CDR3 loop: CASCTTGVSDEKLFF. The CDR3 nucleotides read TGTGCCAGCTGCACAACCGGGGTCTCGGATGAAAAACTGTTTTTT.

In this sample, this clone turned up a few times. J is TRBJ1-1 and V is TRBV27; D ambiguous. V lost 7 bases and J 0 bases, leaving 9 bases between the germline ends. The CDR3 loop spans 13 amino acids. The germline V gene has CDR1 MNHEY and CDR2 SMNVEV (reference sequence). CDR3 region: CASNRALNTEAFF. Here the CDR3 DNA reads TGTGCCAGCAATAGGGCATTGAACACTGAAGCTTTCTTT.

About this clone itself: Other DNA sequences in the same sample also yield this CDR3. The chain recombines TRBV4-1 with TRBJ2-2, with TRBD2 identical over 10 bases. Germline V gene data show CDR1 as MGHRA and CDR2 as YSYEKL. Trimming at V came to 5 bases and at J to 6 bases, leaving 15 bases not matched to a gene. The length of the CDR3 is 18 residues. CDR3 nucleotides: TGCGCCAGCAGCAGGGAACCTCCTAGCGGGAGAGCCTCCGGGGAGCTGTTTTTT. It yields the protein CASSREPPSGRASGELFF.

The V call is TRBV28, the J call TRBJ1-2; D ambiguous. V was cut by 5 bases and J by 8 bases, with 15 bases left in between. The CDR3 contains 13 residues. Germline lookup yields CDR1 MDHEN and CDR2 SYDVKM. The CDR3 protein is CASSPFPVGGYTF. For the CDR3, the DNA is TGTGCCAGCAGTCCATTCCCCGTTGGGGGCTACACCTTC.

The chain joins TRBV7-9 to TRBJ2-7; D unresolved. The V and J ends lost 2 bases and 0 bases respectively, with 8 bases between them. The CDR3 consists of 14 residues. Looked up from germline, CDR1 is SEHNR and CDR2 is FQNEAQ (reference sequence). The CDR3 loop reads CASSLRQYSYEQYF. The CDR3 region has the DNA TGTGCCAGCAGCTTACGGCAGTACTCCTACGAGCAGTACTTC.